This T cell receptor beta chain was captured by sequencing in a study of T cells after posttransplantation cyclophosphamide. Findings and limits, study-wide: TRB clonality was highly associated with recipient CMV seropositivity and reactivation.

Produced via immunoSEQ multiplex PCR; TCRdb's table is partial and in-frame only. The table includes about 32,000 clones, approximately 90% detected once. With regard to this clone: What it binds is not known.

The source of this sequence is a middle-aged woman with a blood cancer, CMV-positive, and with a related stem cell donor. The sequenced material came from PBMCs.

CDR3 bases: TGTGCCAGCAGCCAAGACAAAGTCCTTGGGGGCGACGAGCAGTACTTC. As protein: CASSQDKVLGGDEQYF. V gene TRBV4-2 combines with J gene TRBJ2-7, with D perhaps TRBD1 (6 bases). The germline V and J ends were trimmed by 0 bases and 5 bases, with 17 bases remaining between them. Germline V gene sequence: CDR1 LGHNA, CDR2 YNFKEQ. CDR3 length equals 16 residues.